These 20 T cell receptor beta chains were sequenced from one sample in a study of T cell responses to AZD1222 COVID-19 vaccine. The method was immunoSEQ multiplex PCR; TCRdb's version includes in-frame clones alone and lacks a portion of them. The sample yields about 160,000 clones, 92% seen once. The sample in question was peripheral blood, obtained 28 days after the second AZD1222 dose. The origin of the receptors is an adult who received the AZD1222 COVID-19 vaccine.

The CDR3 sequence is CATSSPQVVYEQYF. CDR3 coding DNA: TGTGCCACCAGCAGCCCCCAGGTCGTCTACGAGCAGTACTTC. The genes are TRBV15 and TRBJ2-7; D is unclear. This CDR3 has 14 residues. The germline gives CDR1 LNHNV, CDR2 YYDKDF (reference sequence). Deletions cut 3 bases from V and 3 bases from J, with 12 bases between.

This clone was seen once. The chain recombines TRBV28 with TRBJ2-5; no reliable D call. Per the germline V gene, CDR1 is MDHEN and CDR2 is SYDVKM. This CDR3 contains 13 residues. V lost 3 bases and J lost 5, with 10 bases in between. The CDR3 sequence is CASSFPPKETQYF. For the CDR3, the DNA is TGTGCCAGCAGTTTCCCGCCCAAGGAGACCCAGTACTTC.

The CDR3 spells CASTRANEQFF. In DNA, the CDR3 is TGTGCCAGCACCAGGGCCAATGAGCAGTTCTTC. The gene calls are TRBV28 and TRBJ2-1; tentatively, D is TRBD1 (5 bases). Between the trimmed V and J ends, which lost 7 bases and 6 bases, there was a span of 7 bases. Germline V gene sequence: CDR1 MDHEN, CDR2 SYDVKM. The CDR3 sequence is 11 residues long.

The chain employs TRBV9 and TRBJ1-6, with D maybe TRBD1 (5 bases). V was pared by 3 bases and J by 10 bases, with 14 bases between. The length of the CDR3 is 14 residues. Germline lookup yields CDR1 SGDLS and CDR2 YYNGEE. CDR3 sequence: CASSEYGGSSPLHF. The DNA for the CDR3 is TGTGCCAGCAGCGAGTACGGGGGATCCTCACCCCTCCACTTT.

This chain's CDR3 is CASSLSGPRLAEDTQYF. CDR3 DNA sequence: TGTGCCAGCAGCTTATCGGGGCCGCGACTAGCGGAAGATACGCAGTATTTT. The V gene is TRBV7-9, the J gene TRBJ2-3, with 9 bases lining up with TRBD2. V lost 2 bases and J lost 5; bases outside the gene matches: 11. CDR1 is SEHNR, CDR2 FQNEAQ, per germline (reference sequence). The CDR3 spans 17 residues.

V usage is TRBV28 and J usage is TRBJ2-7; 8 bases match TRBD1. CDR1 MDHEN and CDR2 SYDVKM come from the germline V gene. This CDR3 is 16 amino acids long. V was clipped by 1 base and J by 1 base; unmatched bases: 6. The CDR3 DNA reads TGTGCCAGCAGTTTATACGGACAGGGTTGGTCCTACGAGCAGTACTTC. Protein: CASSLYGQGWSYEQYF.

The chain employs TRBV12-5 and TRBJ1-2; D is ambiguous. The germline CDR1 and CDR2 sequences are LGHNT and FRNRAP. Trimming shortened V by 0 bases and J by 8 bases, and 16 bases separated the two germline ends. CDR3 length: 15 residues. The CDR3 nucleotides read TGTGCTAGTGGTTTGGTTGGTCGGGCCTTTGAGGGCTACACCTTC. Translating gives CASGLVGRAFEGYTF.

The V call is TRBV19, the J call TRBJ2-7, with D possibly being TRBD1 or TRBD2 (5 bases each). V lost 4 bases to trimming and J lost 3 bases, with 10 bases between them. The CDR3 is 13 residues long. Germline V lookup: CDR1 LNHDA, CDR2 SQIVND (reference sequence). In DNA form, the CDR3 reads TGTGCCAGTAGTACGGGTGGGGGCTACGAGCAGTACTTC. Amino acid sequence: CASSTGGGYEQYF.

This chain connects TRBV11-1 to TRBJ1-6; 7 bases agree with TRBD1. This CDR3 spans 14 amino acids. J lost 10 bases, V lost 5 bases, and 8 bases had no gene match. Germline V lookup: CDR1 SGHAT, CDR2 FQDESV (reference sequence). CDR3 DNA: TGTGCCAGCAGCCCGGACAGGAGAAGGTCACCCCTCCACTTT. Its translation is CASSPDRRRSPLHF.

The chain combines TRBV19 with TRBJ1-6; no firm D call. Trimming left V 3 bases short and J 6 bases short, with 9 bases between. The CDR3 runs to 14 residues. The germline gives CDR1 LNHDA, CDR2 SQIVND (reference sequence). CDR3 sequence: CASSMRVINSPLHF. DNA for the CDR3: TGTGCCAGTAGTATGAGGGTTATTAATTCACCCCTCCACTTT. Supplemented by reference TRBV19 and TRBJ1-6, the full variable domain reads DGGITQSPKYLFRKEGQNVTLSCEQNLNHDAMYWYRQDPGQGLRLIYYSQIVNDFQKGDIAEGYSVSREKKESFPLTVTSAQKNPTAFYLCASSMRVINSPLHFGNGTRLTVT.

The chain links TRBV6-6 to TRBJ1-1, with 7 bases identical to TRBD1. This CDR3 spans 15 amino acids. The germline gives CDR1 MNHNY, CDR2 SVGAGI (reference sequence). V trimming: 9 bases; J trimming: 4 bases; junction bases outside the gene matches: 14. As DNA, the CDR3 is TGTGCCAGTACAGGACGAGGGGGCTACGGCACTGAAGCTTTCTTT. Its protein is CASTGRGGYGTEAFF.

V usage is TRBV5-6 and J usage is TRBJ2-1, with 10 bases lining up with TRBD2. V trimming: 2 bases; J trimming: 5 bases; junction bases outside the gene matches: 10. Germline V gene sequence: CDR1 SGHDT, CDR2 YYEEEE. The CDR3 contains 17 residues. The DNA of the CDR3 is TGTGCCAGCAGCTTAAGCCCTAGCGGGAGTCGAAACAATGAGCAGTTCTTC. It is translated as CASSLSPSGSRNNEQFF.

J is TRBJ1-3 and V is TRBV5-1; D remains unclear. The CDR3 runs 13 residues. Germline CDR1 is SGHRS and CDR2 is YFSETQ. Trimming stripped 0 bases from V and 4 bases from J, with 5 bases between. CDR3 nucleotides: TGCGCCAGCAGCTTGGCGTTCGGAAACACCATATATTTT. This translates into CASSLAFGNTIYF.

This chain uses TRBV27 with TRBJ1-2, with TRBD1 matching 7 bases. In germline, CDR1 is MNHEY, CDR2 SMNVEV (reference sequence). With 5 bases clipped from V and 5 bases from J, the junction kept 8 bases outside the gene matches. This CDR3 comprises 14 residues. CDR3 in DNA: TGTGCCAGCAGTCACGGACAGGATGGGTATGGCTACACCTTC. Translated, it gives CASSHGQDGYGYTF.

The rearrangement joins TRBV10-3 to TRBJ1-4; 11 bases match TRBD1. Per the germline V gene, CDR1 is ENHRY and CDR2 is SYGVKD. The CDR3 extends over 16 amino acids. J gave up 3 bases and V 10 bases, and 10 bases lay outside the gene matches. CDR3 region: CATGDRGVAANEKLFF. DNA of the CDR3: TGTGCCACAGGGGACAGGGGGGTTGCGGCTAATGAAAAACTGTTTTTT.

V is TRBV5-1 and J is TRBJ1-2; TRBD1 agrees at 10 bases. J lost 6 bases, V lost 3 bases, and 11 bases had no gene match. CDR1 is SGHRS, CDR2 YFSETQ, per germline. This CDR3 comprises 16 residues. CDR3 coding DNA: TGCGCCAGCAGCTCCATACCGGGACAGGGGACCAATGGCTACACCTTC. Protein: CASSSIPGQGTNGYTF. The entire variable domain, with the rest obtained from reference TRBV5-1 and TRBJ1-2, is as follows: KAGVTQTPRYLIKTRGQQVTLSCSPISGHRSVSWYQQTPGQGLQFLFEYFSETQRNKGNFPGRFSGRQFSNSRSEMNVSTLELGDSALYLCASSSIPGQGTNGYTFGSGTRLTVV.

V usage is TRBV7-9 and J usage is TRBJ2-6; D possibly corresponds to TRBD1 (6 bases). V was shortened by 5 bases and J by 4 bases, with 15 bases between the two germline ends. This CDR3 comprises 16 residues. The germline CDR1 and CDR2 sequences are SEHNR and FQNEAQ (reference sequence). The CDR3 sequence is CASSRNRALGANVLTF. CDR3 DNA: TGTGCCAGCAGCCGAAACAGGGCACTCGGGGCCAACGTCCTGACTTTC.

The J gene is TRBJ2-1, the V gene TRBV20-1; unclear D gene. Trimming took off 3 bases at V and 7 bases at J, with 16 bases between the two ends. From germline, CDR1 is DFQATT and CDR2 SNEGSKA (reference sequence). The CDR3 is made up of 14 amino acids. The CDR3 spells CSASFSSVTNEQFF. The CDR3 DNA reads TGCAGTGCTAGTTTCAGCTCCGTCACAAATGAGCAGTTCTTC.

This clone was found once. The V and J genes are TRBV9 and TRBJ1-3; perhaps TRBD1 as D (5 bases). Germline V gene sequence: CDR1 SGDLS, CDR2 YYNGEE. Between the trimmed V and J ends, which lost 4 bases and 7 bases, there was a span of 24 bases. This CDR3 contains 17 residues. CDR3 nucleotides: TGTGCCAGCAGCTCCGGGGACGGTGCGTCAGGGTTGAACACCATATATTTT. The encoded protein is CASSSGDGASGLNTIYF.

This CDR3 reads CASRVGSGTAQETQYF. DNA for the CDR3: TGTGCCAGCAGGGTTGGGTCCGGGACAGCCCAAGAGACCCAGTACTTC. This chain joins TRBV7-3 and TRBJ2-5; 7 positions match TRBD1. The CDR3 is made up of 16 amino acids. Germline V gene lookup returns CDR1 SGHTA and CDR2 FQGTGA. Trimming took 6 bases from V and 1 from J; bases not matched to a gene: 11.